The next 27 T cell receptor beta chains were all read from a single sample in a study of OX40 agonist ivuxolimab in advanced cancers. Data came from immunoSEQ multiplex PCR; TCRdb stores just in-frame clones and leaves some out. The data show more than 55,000 clones, 70% to 90% seen once. The sequences come from CD4+ or CD8+ T cells sorted from blood, collected in a trial of the OX40 agonist ivuxolimab. The receptors originated from an adult with an advanced solid tumor such as melanoma, head and neck, liver or kidney cancer.

The gene calls are TRBV11-3 and TRBJ2-7; the D gene could be TRBD1 or TRBD2 (6 bases each). Trimming pared 1 base from V and 2 bases from J, leaving 12 bases between. Germline V lookup: CDR1 SGHNT, CDR2 YENEEA. This CDR3 comprises 15 residues. The CDR3 region is CASSLVSGAAYEQYF. The CDR3 bases are TGTGCCAGCAGCTTAGTCTCGGGGGCCGCCTACGAGCAGTACTTC.

The rearrangement uses TRBV5-1 and TRBJ2-2, with D perhaps assigned TRBD1 or TRBD2 (5 bases each). V was cut by 4 bases and J by 4 bases, with 20 bases left in between. The CDR3 is 17 residues long. Per germline, CDR1 SGHRS and CDR2 YFSETQ. CDR3 in DNA: TGCGCCAGCAGCCTCCGTCCGGGGCAGGGTAGCACCGGGGAGCTGTTTTTT. Translation: CASSLRPGQGSTGELFF.

The J gene is TRBJ2-3, the V gene TRBV6-6; 8 nucleotides line up with TRBD1. CDR3 length: 15 residues. The germline V gene encodes CDR1 MNHNY and CDR2 SVGAGI (reference sequence). Trimming at V came to 4 bases and at J to 2 bases, leaving 5 bases not matched to a gene. The CDR3 loop is CASSSGQGDTDTQYF. The CDR3 DNA follows: TGTGCCAGCAGTTCCGGACAGGGTGACACAGATACGCAGTATTTT.

This clone was counted once. The rearrangement links TRBV7-6 to TRBJ1-1, with a weak D call TRBD1 (6 bases). The V gene lost 1 base and the J gene lost 0 bases, with 18 bases spanning the gap. CDR1 is SGHVS, CDR2 FNYEAQ, per germline. This CDR3 has 18 amino acids. The CDR3 DNA follows: TGTGCCAGCAGCTTAGGGGACGAGCGGCAGGGGTTGAACACTGAAGCTTTCTTT. This translates into CASSLGDERQGLNTEAFF.

The V and J genes are TRBV28 and TRBJ2-2; D is ambiguous. This CDR3 spans 14 amino acids. Germline CDR1 is MDHEN and CDR2 is SYDVKM. Trimming shortened V by 3 bases and J by 2 bases, and 7 bases separated the two germline ends. CDR3: CASSLPGNTGELFF. For the CDR3, the DNA is TGTGCCAGCAGTTTGCCCGGAAACACCGGGGAGCTGTTTTTT.

The rearrangement uses TRBV28 and TRBJ1-1, with D possibly matching TRBD1 (5 bases). V shed 3 bases and J shed 6 bases, with 17 bases lying between them. CDR3 size: 15 residues. Germline V gives CDR1 MDHEN, CDR2 SYDVKM. CDR3 nucleotide sequence: TGTGCCAGCAGTTTCCCCGGGAGGGGACGGGCTGAAGCTTTCTTT. Its protein product is CASSFPGRGRAEAFF.

The chain uses TRBV7-8 and TRBJ2-3; 9 bases align to TRBD2. This CDR3 is built from 16 residues. Trimming at V came to 7 bases and at J to 2 bases, leaving 10 bases not matched to a gene. Germline V lookup: CDR1 SGHVS, CDR2 FQNEAQ. This CDR3 is CASTPTLGLATDTQYF. Here the CDR3 DNA reads TGTGCCAGCACCCCTACTCTGGGACTAGCCACAGATACGCAGTATTTT.

CDR3 nucleotide sequence: TGCGCCAGCAGTGCCAATCCAACGGACAGGGGTAACTATGGCTACACCTTC. This encodes CASSANPTDRGNYGYTF. V is TRBV5-1 and J is TRBJ1-2, with 9 bases identical to TRBD1. CDR1 SGHRS and CDR2 YFSETQ come from the germline V gene. The CDR3 loop spans 17 amino acids. The V and J ends lost 5 bases and 1 base, in that order; junction bases with no gene match: 12.

The CDR3 spells CASSAYGSSGTDTQYF. The CDR3 DNA follows: TGTGCCAGCAGCGCCTACGGGAGTAGTGGCACAGATACGCAGTATTTT. The V call is TRBV11-2, the J call TRBJ2-3; D is perhaps TRBD2 (6 bases). Trimming cost V 5 bases and J 1 base, with 16 bases left between them. The CDR3 runs to 16 residues. The germline V gene has CDR1 SGHAT and CDR2 FQNNGV.

Comments on this clone: The same CDR3 also results from other DNA sequences found in this sample. This chain connects TRBV19 to TRBJ2-1; 7 nucleotides match TRBD1. The V and J ends lost 9 bases and 2 bases, in that order; junction bases with no gene match: 4. Germline lookup yields CDR1 LNHDA and CDR2 SQIVND (reference sequence). CDR3 length equals 13 residues. The CDR3 region has the DNA TGTGCCAGCGGACAGGCTACCTACAATGAGCAGTTCTTC. Its protein is CASGQATYNEQFF.

This sequence joins TRBV7-9 and TRBJ1-5; 8 bases are shared with TRBD1. Germline CDR1 and CDR2: SEHNR and FQNEAQ (reference sequence). Trimming at V came to 4 bases and at J to 6 bases, leaving 5 bases not matched to a gene. This CDR3 is 14 amino acids long. CDR3 nucleotide sequence: TGTGCCAGCAGCTCACAGGGGGAATTTCAGCCCCAGCATTTT. As protein: CASSSQGEFQPQHF.

This clone came up a few times. The chain uses TRBV19 and TRBJ1-5, with 7 bases fitting TRBD1. The CDR3 spans 15 residues. The germline V gene encodes CDR1 LNHDA and CDR2 SQIVND (reference sequence). V shed 6 bases and J 3 bases; nucleotides not matched to a gene: 8. The CDR3 spells CASRAWTGLNQPQHF. As DNA, the CDR3 is TGTGCCAGTAGAGCTTGGACAGGACTCAATCAGCCCCAGCATTTT.

The CDR3 nucleotides are TGTGCCAGCAGACACCGGGCCCAAGATCAGGGGCCCCAGCATTTT. Its translation: CASRHRAQDQGPQHF. This rearrangement joins TRBV6-1 to TRBJ1-5, with D possibly being TRBD1 (5 bases). V was clipped by 6 bases and J by 9 bases, with 21 bases between them. Germline V lookup: CDR1 MNHNS, CDR2 SASEGT. The CDR3 has 15 residues.

This chain joins TRBV6-5 and TRBJ1-2; the match to TRBD1 covers 8 bases. V lost 5 bases, J lost 8 bases, and 4 bases stayed unmatched. The CDR3 is 12 amino acids. In germline, CDR1 is MNHEY, CDR2 SVGAGI. CDR3 sequence: CASSQGARGYTF. In DNA, the CDR3 is TGTGCCAGCAGTCAGGGGGCGCGGGGCTACACCTTC.

This chain uses TRBV12-5 with TRBJ2-7; the D gene is possibly TRBD2 (6 bases). Trimming stripped 2 bases from V and 3 bases from J, with 8 bases between. Germline V gives CDR1 LGHNT, CDR2 FRNRAP. This CDR3 region has 13 residues. In DNA form, the CDR3 reads TGTGCTAGTGGTTTGACGACTAGCTACGAGCAGTACTTC. Its translation: CASGLTTSYEQYF.

This clone was recorded once. This chain joins TRBV28 and TRBJ2-2; 8 positions match TRBD2. The CDR3 covers 15 residues. The V gene's germline CDR1 is MDHEN and CDR2 SYDVKM. V gave up 5 bases and J gave up 2 bases; unmatched junction bases: 4. The CDR3 region is CASSRLASNTGELFF. As DNA, the CDR3 is TGTGCCAGCAGTCGACTAGCGAGTAACACCGGGGAGCTGTTTTTT.

The genes are TRBV5-1 and TRBJ2-5, with D perhaps TRBD2 (6 bases). This CDR3 is built from 13 residues. Trimming left V 2 bases short and J 5 bases short, with 10 bases between. CDR1 is SGHRS and CDR2 is YFSETQ in the germline V gene. CDR3 in DNA: TGCGCCAGCAGCTTCGGAGGGTATGAGACCCAGTACTTC. Translated: CASSFGGYETQYF.

The V gene is TRBV19, the J gene TRBJ1-1; D is perhaps TRBD1 (5 bases). Trimming removed 9 bases from V and 3 bases from J, with 14 bases in between. This CDR3 spans 13 amino acids. Per germline, CDR1 LNHDA and CDR2 SQIVND (reference sequence). CDR3 in amino acids: CASMKQDYTEAFF. In DNA, the CDR3 is TGTGCCAGCATGAAACAGGATTACACTGAAGCTTTCTTT.

V gene TRBV6-5 combines with J gene TRBJ2-7, with 10 bases aligning to TRBD1. The germline CDR1 and CDR2 sequences are MNHEY and SVGAGI. J lost 1 base, V lost 7 bases, and 4 bases had no gene match. The CDR3 covers 14 residues. CDR3: CASTDRGRSYEQYF. In DNA form, the CDR3 reads TGTGCCAGCACCGACAGGGGGCGATCCTACGAGCAGTACTTC.

Concerning this clone: In the same sample, other DNA sequences code for this CDR3. The chain is built from TRBV7-9 and TRBJ2-7, with D tentatively TRBD2 (5 bases). Per germline, CDR1 SEHNR and CDR2 FQNEAQ (reference sequence). The CDR3 is 12 residues long. The V end was cut by 3 bases, the J end by 3 bases, with 6 bases between. DNA of the CDR3: TGTGCCAGCAGCTTGGACTTCTACGAGCAGTACTTC. This sequence encodes CASSLDFYEQYF.

The V call is TRBV18, the J call TRBJ2-7, with 14 bases aligning to TRBD2. Trimming at V came to 11 bases and at J to 7 bases, leaving 7 bases not matched to a gene. The CDR3 length is 13 residues. Germline V gives CDR1 KGHSH, CDR2 LQKENI. The CDR3 sequence is CASGGLAGEEQYF. CDR3 DNA sequence: TGTGCCTCCGGGGGACTAGCGGGAGAAGAGCAGTACTTC.

The V and J genes are TRBV29-1 and TRBJ2-7, with D unclear. V lost 5 bases and J 3 bases, leaving 8 bases between the germline ends. Germline V gene data show CDR1 as SQVTM and CDR2 as ANQGSEA. The CDR3 loop spans 11 amino acids. The CDR3: CSVHDFYEQYF. CDR3 DNA: TGCAGCGTTCACGACTTCTACGAGCAGTACTTC.

This clone has more than one count but fewer than ten. This sample includes further DNA sequences coding for the same CDR3. The chain's CDR3 is CASSERTGFAGANVLTF. In DNA form, the CDR3 reads TGTGCCAGCAGTGAAAGGACAGGGTTTGCTGGGGCCAACGTCCTGACTTTC. The V call is TRBV6-1, the J call TRBJ2-6, with 8 bases matching TRBD1. The CDR3 has 17 residues. V shed 2 bases and J 2 bases; nucleotides not matched to a gene: 5. The germline V gene encodes CDR1 MNHNS and CDR2 SASEGT.

The chain has TRBV4-1 and TRBJ2-6, with 10 bases fitting TRBD1. The V gene end was trimmed by 8 bases and the J gene end by 0 bases; junction bases not matched to a gene: 13. Germline V gives CDR1 MGHRA, CDR2 YSYEKL. The CDR3 consists of 19 residues. The CDR3 sequence: CASGRSGDRGSSGANVLTF. DNA of the CDR3: TGCGCCAGCGGAAGATCGGGGGACAGGGGTTCCTCTGGGGCCAACGTCCTGACTTTC.

This rearrangement joins TRBV30 to TRBJ1-1; perhaps TRBD1 as D (5 bases). The CDR3 is made up of 15 amino acids. CDR1 is GTSNPN and CDR2 is SVGIG in the germline V gene (reference sequence). V was cut by 1 base and J by 0 bases, with 12 bases left in between. The DNA of the CDR3 is TGTGCCTGGAGTGCCGAGGGGTTCCTGAACACTGAAGCTTTCTTT. Its protein is CAWSAEGFLNTEAFF.

The rearrangement uses TRBV18 and TRBJ2-1, with TRBD2 matching 8 bases. Germline CDR1 reads KGHSH; CDR2 reads LQKENI. The CDR3 is 16 residues long. Trimming removed 3 bases from V and 6 bases from J; junction bases left unmatched: 10. CDR3 protein: CASSPRKLAVFNEQFF. In DNA, the CDR3 is TGTGCCAGCTCACCGAGGAAACTAGCGGTATTCAATGAGCAGTTCTTC.

CDR3 sequence: CASSYMGQGTQHF. DNA of the CDR3: TGTGCCAGCAGTTACATGGGACAGGGGACCCAGCATTTT. This rearrangement joins TRBV28 to TRBJ1-5; 10 bases line up with TRBD1. Germline V gives CDR1 MDHEN, CDR2 SYDVKM. Trimming at V came to 4 bases and at J to 11 bases, leaving 5 bases not matched to a gene. The CDR3 totals 13 residues.